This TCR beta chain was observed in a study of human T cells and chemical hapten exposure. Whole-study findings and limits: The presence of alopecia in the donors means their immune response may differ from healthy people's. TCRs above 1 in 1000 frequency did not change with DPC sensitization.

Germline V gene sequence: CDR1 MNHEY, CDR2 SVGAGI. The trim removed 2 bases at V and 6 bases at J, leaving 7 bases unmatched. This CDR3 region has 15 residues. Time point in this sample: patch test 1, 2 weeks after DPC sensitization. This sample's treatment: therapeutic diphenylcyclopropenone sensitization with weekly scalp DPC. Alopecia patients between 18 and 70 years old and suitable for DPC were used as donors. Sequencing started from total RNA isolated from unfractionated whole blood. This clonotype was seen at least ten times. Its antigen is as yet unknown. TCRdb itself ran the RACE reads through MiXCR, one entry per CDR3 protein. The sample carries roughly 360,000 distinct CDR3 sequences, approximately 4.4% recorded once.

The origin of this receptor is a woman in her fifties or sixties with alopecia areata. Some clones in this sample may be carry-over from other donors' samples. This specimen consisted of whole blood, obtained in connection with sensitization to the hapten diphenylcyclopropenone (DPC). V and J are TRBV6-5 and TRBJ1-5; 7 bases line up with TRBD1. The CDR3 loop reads CASSYRKGAGQPQHF. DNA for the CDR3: TGTGCCAGCAGTTACCGGAAGGGGGCGGGTCAGCCCCAGCATTTT.